These 26 T cell receptor beta chains were sequenced from one sample in a study of blood T cells in healthy people across ages. A J-beta primer mix and a sample-barcoded 5' primer were used in a second PCR of roughly 7 to 12 cycles. MiXCR was run by TCRdb on the 5' RACE reads, yielding one entry per CDR3 protein. Altogether 1.5 million to 2 million distinct CDR3 sequences are present, approximately 39% being singletons, with the ten largest covering 23%. Sequencing was done on a sample of blood. Receptors were obtained from a human donor in good health.

This clonotype has at least ten counts. The rearrangement joins TRBV12-3 or TRBV12-4 to TRBJ1-4; D is unclear. V was pared by 5 bases and J by 3 bases, with 4 bases between. The CDR3 consists of 12 residues. The CDR3: CASSPANEKLFF. For the CDR3, the DNA is TGTGCCAGCAGTCCCGCTAATGAAAAACTGTTTTTT.

CDR3 coding DNA: TGTGCCTGGAGTTCAGGGGTATGGGAGGACTACGAGCAGTACTTC. This codes for CAWSSGVWEDYEQYF. J is TRBJ2-7 and V is TRBV30; D assignment may be TRBD1 or TRBD2 (6 bases each). Germline-derived CDR1 and CDR2 are GTSNPN and SVGIG (reference sequence). Between the trimmed V and J ends, which lost 2 bases and 3 bases, there was a span of 17 bases. The CDR3 is 15 amino acids.

This clonotype was counted between two and nine times. This CDR3 is CASSPTDRGGWSPLHF. The CDR3 region has the DNA TGCGCCAGCAGCCCGACGGACAGGGGCGGTTGGTCACCCCTCCACTTT. The rearrangement joins TRBV5-1 to TRBJ1-6; 9 bases map to TRBD1. There are 16 residues in the CDR3. Germline V gene sequence: CDR1 SGHRS, CDR2 YFSETQ. J was trimmed by 10 bases and V by 4 bases; bases with no gene match: 12.

This clonotype was observed a handful of times. V gene TRBV28 combines with J gene TRBJ1-5; weak D call: TRBD1 (6 bases). From germline, CDR1 is MDHEN and CDR2 SYDVKM. Trimming stripped 10 bases from V and 6 bases from J, with 19 bases between. The CDR3 is made up of 14 amino acids. The CDR3 sequence: CATSEGGPPQPQHF. DNA for the CDR3: TGTGCCACGTCGGAAGGGGGACCTCCTCAGCCCCAGCATTTT.

V usage is TRBV7-3 and J usage is TRBJ2-7, with TRBD2 identical over 9 bases. V dropped 1 base and J dropped 3; count of bases not matched to a gene: 4. The CDR3 sequence is 15 residues long. Germline assignment: CDR1 SGHTA and CDR2 FQGTGA. In DNA form, the CDR3 reads TGTGCCAGCAGCTTAATAGCGGGGGCTGTCTACGAGCAGTACTTC. Its translation: CASSLIAGAVYEQYF.

This clonotype was seen at least ten times. The junction departs from germline at one end; a sequencing error may be responsible. This chain uses TRBV7-2 with TRBJ1-5, with 9 bases identical to TRBD1. Looked up from germline, CDR1 is SGHTA and CDR2 is FQGNSA. The CDR3 totals 14 residues. The CDR3 sequence: CASSLWTGDQPQHF. Written as DNA, the CDR3 is TGCGCCAGCAGCCTCTGGACAGGGGATCAGCCCCAGCATTTT.

CDR3 region: CASSSTGTIYGYTF. CDR3 in DNA: TGCGCCAGCAGCTCGACAGGTACAATCTATGGCTACACCTTC. The V call is TRBV5-1, the J call TRBJ1-2; D is possibly TRBD1 (6 bases). The germline gives CDR1 SGHRS, CDR2 YFSETQ. Trimming pared 3 bases from V and 4 bases from J, leaving 13 bases between. The CDR3 totals 14 residues.

The sample holds a few counts of this clonotype. The rearrangement links TRBV28 to TRBJ1-2; the D is unclear. V lost 8 bases to trimming and J lost 5 bases, with 15 bases between them. The CDR3 has 13 amino acids. The V gene's germline CDR1 is MDHEN and CDR2 SYDVKM. The DNA for the CDR3 is TGTGCCAGCGGGGAGTTAGGGCTATATGGCTACACCTTC. Protein sequence: CASGELGLYGYTF.

A note on this clonotype: Mismatch with germline at one junction end may stem from a read error. The chain has TRBV5-6 and TRBJ2-7; unclear D gene. Germline V gives CDR1 SGHDT, CDR2 YYEEEE. The CDR3 length is 14 residues. The CDR3 sequence: CASGLANKDYEQYF. CDR3 nucleotides: TGTGCCAGCGGCTTGGCGAATAAGGACTACGAGCAGTACTTC.

J is TRBJ2-5 and V is TRBV15; TRBD2 aligns across 12 bases. The CDR3 spans 15 residues. CDR1 is LNHNV, CDR2 YYDKDF, per germline (reference sequence). Trimming at V came to 0 bases and at J to 5 bases, leaving 1 base not matched to a gene. The CDR3 spells CATSRDTSGGETQYF. The CDR3 DNA reads TGTGCCACCAGCAGAGATACTAGCGGGGGGGAGACCCAGTACTTC.

The rearrangement links TRBV4-3 to TRBJ2-4; the D gene is possibly TRBD2 (6 bases). Trimming stripped 0 bases from V and 0 bases from J, with 15 bases between. The length of the CDR3 is 18 residues. Germline V gene sequence: CDR1 LGHNA, CDR2 YSLEER. The CDR3 DNA sequence: TGCGCCAGCAGCCAAGAGCTTACGGGGGAACTAGCCAAAAACATTCAGTACTTC. This sequence encodes CASSQELTGELAKNIQYF.

This clonotype was found a few times. CDR3 bases: TGTGCCAGCAGCCCAAGAAACAGGGAACTAGCCAAAAACATTCAGTACTTC. It encodes CASSPRNRELAKNIQYF. J is TRBJ2-4 and V is TRBV11-3; possibly TRBD1 for D (6 bases). With 5 bases removed from V and 0 bases from J, the gap between germline ends came to 17 bases. CDR1 and CDR2 from the germline V gene are SGHNT and YENEEA. The CDR3 has 17 amino acids.

The chain recombines TRBV4-3 with TRBJ1-2; TRBD1 aligns across 8 bases. J was trimmed by 5 bases and V by 3 bases; bases with no gene match: 11. The germline V gene encodes CDR1 LGHNA and CDR2 YSLEER. CDR3 length equals 16 residues. This chain's CDR3 is CASSQGLTGDGYGYTF. As DNA, the CDR3 is TGCGCCAGCAGCCAGGGGTTGACAGGGGATGGATATGGCTACACCTTC.

With respect to this clonotype: This clone may be a read error of a much larger clone one base away. The V call is TRBV6-1, the J call TRBJ2-1, with 10 positions matching TRBD2. The J call is uncertain, as TRBJ2-7 better fits the DNA end. Germline V CDR1 and CDR2: MNHNS, SASEGT. There are 15 residues in the CDR3. Here the CDR3 reads CASSATSGRWNEQYF. In DNA, the CDR3 is TGTGCCAGCAGTGCGACTAGCGGGCGGTGGAATGAGCAGTACTTC.

The chain links TRBV5-1 to TRBJ2-7; D uncertain. V lost 7 bases and J lost 5, with 16 bases in between. CDR3 size: 13 residues. Germline loops: CDR1 SGHRS, CDR2 YFSETQ. The CDR3 here is CASRPLHGDEQYF. In DNA, the CDR3 is TGCGCCAGCCGACCTTTGCACGGAGACGAGCAGTACTTC.

The chain is built from TRBV11-2 and TRBJ2-2; 8 bases line up with TRBD2. J lost 5 bases, V lost 5 bases, and 10 bases had no gene match. CDR3 length equals 16 residues. Germline-derived CDR1 and CDR2 are SGHAT and FQNNGV. CDR3: CASSNGVAGRTGELFF. CDR3 in DNA: TGTGCCAGCAGCAACGGAGTAGCGGGGAGGACCGGGGAGCTGTTTTTT.

The table lists this clonotype with a few counts. This sequence joins TRBV4-1 and TRBJ1-2; maybe TRBD1 (6 bases). Trimming took 3 bases from V and 2 from J, leaving 10 bases between them. Germline CDR1 and CDR2: MGHRA and YSYEKL. This CDR3 is 14 amino acids long. This chain's CDR3 is CASSQRTANYGYTF. The CDR3 coding sequence is TGCGCCAGCAGCCAGAGGACAGCAAACTATGGCTACACCTTC.

This clonotype was seen more than once but under ten times. The CDR3 loop reads CASSVSTGGVGEAFF. As DNA, the CDR3 is TGTGCCAGCAGCGTATCAACAGGGGGCGTGGGGGAAGCTTTCTTT. V and J are TRBV9 and TRBJ1-1; 9 bases are a match to TRBD1. Per the germline V gene, CDR1 is SGDLS and CDR2 is YYNGEE. This CDR3 is 15 amino acids long. Germline trimming cut 1 base from V and 8 bases from J; bases unmatched to any gene: 9.

This clonotype was found once. Compared with germline, one end of the junction differs, possibly owing to a read error. The V call is TRBV12-3 or TRBV12-4, the J call TRBJ1-2, with a possible D match to TRBD1 (6 bases). The CDR3 sequence is 14 residues long. This CDR3 is CASSRQAAGYDYTF. CDR3 in DNA: TGTGCCAGCAGTCGACAGGCAGCAGGCTATGACTACACCTTC.

Comment on this clonotype: Given a much more abundant clone one base away, this may be a read error. This sequence joins TRBV4-2 and TRBJ2-7, with D perhaps matching TRBD1 (5 bases). Germline lookup yields CDR1 LGHNA and CDR2 YNFKEQ. The CDR3 runs 13 residues. V lost 6 bases and J lost 1, with 10 bases in between. The CDR3 region has the DNA TGTGCCAGCAGTCAGACAGAATCCTACGAGCAGTACTTC. Translation gives CASSQTESYEQYF.

This clonotype showed up just once. V and J are TRBV7-8 and TRBJ1-1; 8 nucleotides align to TRBD1. The length of the CDR3 is 12 residues. CDR1 is SGHVS, CDR2 FQNEAQ, per germline. The junction had 2 bases not matched to a gene; V was cut back by 3 bases and J by 8 bases. CDR3: CASSLYRGEAFF. Written as DNA, the CDR3 is TGTGCCAGCAGCTTGTACAGGGGGGAAGCTTTCTTT.

V is TRBV6-1 and J is TRBJ1-4, with D unclear. CDR1 MNHNS and CDR2 SASEGT come from the germline V gene. This CDR3 spans 15 amino acids. V dropped 0 bases and J dropped 4 bases, with 9 bases sitting between them. In DNA form, the CDR3 reads TGTGCCAGCAGTGAAGCCAGGTCTGTTAATGAAAAACTGTTTTTT. It translates to CASSEARSVNEKLFF.

J is TRBJ1-4 and V is TRBV18, with D perhaps TRBD1 (5 bases). The V and J ends lost 6 bases and 7 bases respectively, with 12 bases between them. Looked up from germline, CDR1 is KGHSH and CDR2 is LQKENI. The CDR3 sequence is 13 residues long. The CDR3 sequence is CASSGEVVEKLFF. The DNA for the CDR3 is TGTGCCAGCTCGGGGGAGGTGGTTGAAAAACTGTTTTTT.

In its sample, this clonotype was seen a few times. One junction end does not reproduce the germline sequence, and a read error may be involved. The V gene is TRBV7-2, the J gene TRBJ2-6, with a tentative D call TRBD1 (6 bases). This CDR3 is built from 16 residues. Germline assignment: CDR1 SGHTA and CDR2 FQGNSA. The CDR3 sequence: CANSPQTGSGANVLTF. CDR3 DNA sequence: TGTGCCAACAGCCCGCAAACAGGGTCTGGGGCCAACGTCCTGACTTTC.

The V gene is TRBV15, the J gene TRBJ1-1; weak D call: TRBD1 (5 bases). Germline CDR1 is LNHNV and CDR2 is YYDKDF (reference sequence). Trimming left V 0 bases short and J 4 bases short, with 12 bases between. CDR3 length: 15 residues. In DNA form, the CDR3 reads TGTGCCACCAGCAGAGATCTCGGCAGGGCCACTGAAGCTTTCTTT. Translation: CATSRDLGRATEAFF.

This clonotype turned up a few times. The junction shows a germline mismatch at one end, possibly a read error. The chain uses TRBV7-3 and TRBJ2-7, with a possible D match to TRBD1 (5 bases). The length of the CDR3 is 16 residues. Looked up from germline, CDR1 is SGHTA and CDR2 is FQGTGA. The DNA of the CDR3 is TGTACCAGCAGCTTGTCAGGCGACAGTGGAACGTACGAGCAGTACTTC. Protein: CTSSLSGDSGTYEQYF.